The 25 T cell receptor beta chains in this list originate from one sample, sequenced in a study of CD8 T cells in Susac syndrome. RNA amounts of roughly 0.45 to 1 ug underwent reverse transcription with random hexamers. MiXCR, run by TCRdb on the immunoSEQ multiplex PCR reads, gives a single entry per CDR3 protein. The table records around 300,000 distinct CDR3 sequences, about 90% of them present only once. Sequenced material: CD4+ T cells from PBMCs. The receptor set was obtained from a human donor with multiple sclerosis.

This clonotype appeared a single time. The chain combines TRBV5-1 with TRBJ1-6; D is unclear. The V and J ends lost 0 bases and 0 bases respectively, with 4 bases between them. Germline CDR1 SGHRS, CDR2 YFSETQ. CDR3 size: 15 residues. CDR3 DNA: TGCGCCAGCAGCTTGGGAAGCTCCTATAATTCACCCCTCCACTTT. Residues: CASSLGSSYNSPLHF.

The chain joins TRBV29-1 to TRBJ2-5; the match to TRBD2 covers 10 bases. Germline V gives CDR1 SQVTM, CDR2 ANQGSEA. Trimming cost V 3 bases and J 5 bases; bases outside gene matches: 9. The CDR3 runs 15 residues. The CDR3 DNA follows: TGCAGCGTTGACCCTAGCGGGAGTGGTCGGGAGACCCAGTACTTC. It translates to CSVDPSGSGRETQYF.

The genes are TRBV13 and TRBJ1-1; D is unclear. The CDR3 runs to 13 residues. Between the trimmed V and J ends, which lost 6 bases and 5 bases, there was a span of 13 bases. Germline lookup yields CDR1 PRHDT and CDR2 FYEKMQ (reference sequence). The CDR3 loop is CASRLAVRTEAFF. CDR3 coding DNA: TGTGCCAGCAGACTGGCGGTTCGGACTGAAGCTTTCTTT.

V is TRBV19 and J is TRBJ2-6; tentatively, D is TRBD1 (5 bases). The CDR3 spans 15 residues. V was trimmed by 4 bases and J by 1 base, leaving 8 bases between them. Germline V CDR1 and CDR2: LNHDA, SQIVND (reference sequence). CDR3 amino acids: CASSSAGSGANVLTF. The CDR3 DNA reads as TGTGCCAGTAGTAGTGCAGGGTCTGGGGCCAACGTCCTGACTTTC.

This clonotype was seen a single time. This rearrangement joins TRBV3-1 to TRBJ2-1; TRBD2 matches at 10 bases. With 1 base clipped from V and 4 bases from J, the junction kept 7 bases outside the gene matches. The CDR3 extends over 17 amino acids. From germline, CDR1 is LGHDT and CDR2 YNNKEL (reference sequence). CDR3 residues: CASSQGSGTSVYNEQFF. CDR3 nucleotides: TGTGCCAGCAGCCAAGGGTCCGGGACTAGCGTGTACAATGAGCAGTTCTTC.

The V and J genes are TRBV6-2 or TRBV6-3 and TRBJ1-2; tentatively, D is TRBD1 (5 bases). The germline gives CDR1 MNHEY, CDR2 SVGEGT. Trimming left V 6 bases short and J 6 bases short, with 26 bases between. The CDR3 totals 17 residues. The CDR3 coding sequence is TGTGCCAGCAGCTCCCCTTTCGGGGCCATCAACTCCAATGGCTACACCTTC. This encodes CASSSPFGAINSNGYTF.

The chain joins TRBV11-2 to TRBJ2-3, with D unresolved. CDR3 length equals 15 residues. Trimming took off 2 bases at V and 0 bases at J, with 9 bases between the two ends. CDR1 is SGHAT, CDR2 FQNNGV, per germline. The CDR3 sequence is CASSLRRISTDTQYF. DNA for the CDR3: TGTGCCAGCAGCTTACGGCGGATCAGCACAGATACGCAGTATTTT.

The rearrangement joins TRBV5-1 to TRBJ2-5; 9 bases agree with TRBD2. Unmatched junction bases numbered 8, after V lost 0 bases and J lost 5 bases. CDR1 and CDR2 (germline): SGHRS, YFSETQ. There are 16 residues in the CDR3. CDR3: CASSLGLAEGGETQYF. The CDR3 DNA reads TGCGCCAGCAGCTTGGGACTAGCGGAGGGAGGTGAGACCCAGTACTTC. The full variable domain, completed using reference TRBV5-1 and TRBJ2-5, is KAGVTQTPRYLIKTRGQQVTLSCSPISGHRSVSWYQQTPGQGLQFLFEYFSETQRNKGNFPGRFSGRQFSNSRSEMNVSTLELGDSALYLCASSLGLAEGGETQYFGPGTRLLVL.

The sample holds one count of this clonotype. CDR3 amino acids: CASSQDASGRIYEQYF. CDR3 nucleotide sequence: TGCGCCAGCAGCCAAGACGCCAGCGGGAGGATCTACGAGCAGTACTTC. The V and J genes are TRBV4-1 and TRBJ2-7; 9 bases agree with TRBD2. The CDR3 runs to 16 residues. Trimming took 0 bases from V and 3 from J; bases not matched to a gene: 6. Per the germline V gene, CDR1 is MGHRA and CDR2 is YSYEKL.

The J gene is TRBJ1-5, the V gene TRBV30; possibly TRBD1 for D (6 bases). This CDR3 spans 13 amino acids. Germline values: CDR1 GTSNPN, CDR2 SVGIG (reference sequence). V lost 5 bases and J lost 0, with 8 bases in between. The CDR3 protein is CAWQGNSNQPQHF. The CDR3 region has the DNA TGTGCCTGGCAGGGGAATAGCAATCAGCCCCAGCATTTT.

V gene TRBV20-1 combines with J gene TRBJ2-3; D remains unclear. Trimming removed 3 bases from V and 0 bases from J, with 13 bases in between. Per the germline V gene, CDR1 is DFQATT and CDR2 is SNEGSKA (reference sequence). CDR3 length equals 15 residues. CDR3 region: CSASPTQTSTDTQYF. The CDR3 bases are TGCAGTGCTAGTCCTACCCAAACTAGCACAGATACGCAGTATTTT.

The chain recombines TRBV18 with TRBJ2-1; 7 nucleotides line up with TRBD1. The ends lost 3 bases at V and 6 bases at J; junction bases unmatched: 8. CDR3 length: 15 residues. CDR1 is KGHSH, CDR2 LQKENI, per germline. The chain's CDR3 is CASSPNTGVSNEQFF. As DNA, the CDR3 is TGTGCCAGCTCACCCAACACAGGGGTGAGCAATGAGCAGTTCTTC.

This sequence joins TRBV6-1 and TRBJ1-6; weak D call: TRBD1 (6 bases). The CDR3 covers 16 residues. Between the trimmed V and J ends, which lost 2 bases and 8 bases, there was a span of 16 bases. CDR1 is MNHNS, CDR2 SASEGT, per germline. The CDR3 loop reads CASSEPRGARDSPLHF. The CDR3 DNA follows: TGTGCCAGCAGTGAACCTAGGGGGGCACGGGATTCACCCCTCCACTTT.

The rearrangement joins TRBV11-2 to TRBJ2-7; no definite D call. The CDR3 extends over 15 amino acids. CDR1 and CDR2 from the germline V gene are SGHAT and FQNNGV. V lost 5 bases and J lost 0, with 14 bases in between. As DNA, the CDR3 is TGTGCCAGCAGCCCTCGGTTGATCCGCTCCTACGAGCAGTACTTC. This encodes CASSPRLIRSYEQYF.

The chain carries TRBV9 and TRBJ2-1; 11 bases are shared with TRBD2. The CDR3 length is 17 residues. The ends lost 0 bases at V and 7 bases at J; junction bases unmatched: 9. CDR1 and CDR2 (germline): SGDLS, YYNGEE. The CDR3 protein is CASSVGGSGGAQNEQFF. The CDR3 nucleotides are TGTGCCAGCAGCGTAGGGGGTAGCGGGGGGGCGCAGAATGAGCAGTTCTTC.

This clonotype has only a few counts. This chain connects TRBV5-1 to TRBJ2-5; D unresolved. Per germline, CDR1 SGHRS and CDR2 YFSETQ. The V end was cut by 1 base, the J end by 1 base, with 8 bases between. This CDR3 has 14 amino acids. Here the CDR3 DNA reads TGCGCCAGCAGCTTGACGACCGCCCAAGAGACCCAGTACTTC. This translates into CASSLTTAQETQYF.

This clonotype was counted a single time. The chain combines TRBV5-1 with TRBJ2-7, with D unresolved. The germline V gene encodes CDR1 SGHRS and CDR2 YFSETQ. The CDR3 is 16 amino acids. V gave up 0 bases and J gave up 2 bases, with 15 bases separating them. This chain's CDR3 is CASSLVPDTSTYEQYF. CDR3 sequence (DNA): TGCGCCAGCAGCTTGGTACCCGACACCTCTACCTACGAGCAGTACTTC.

The chain links TRBV11-2 to TRBJ1-2; D is uncertain. Between the trimmed V and J ends, which lost 5 bases and 2 bases, there was a span of 12 bases. Germline CDR1 reads SGHAT; CDR2 reads FQNNGV. The CDR3 length is 14 residues. In DNA, the CDR3 is TGTGCCAGCAGCCAAAGGCCCGGAAACTATGGCTACACCTTC. Amino acid sequence: CASSQRPGNYGYTF.

The V gene is TRBV12-3 or TRBV12-4, the J gene TRBJ1-2, with D perhaps matching TRBD1 (5 bases). CDR3 length: 14 residues. Trimming took off 5 bases at V and 8 bases at J, with 18 bases between the two ends. CDR3 region: CASSPTGLSGGYTF. CDR3 DNA sequence: TGTGCCAGCAGTCCAACAGGTCTTTCGGGGGGCTACACCTTC.

The V call is TRBV7-2, the J call TRBJ2-1; 11 nucleotides agree with TRBD2. Germline CDR1 is SGHTA and CDR2 is FQGNSA. Unmatched junction bases numbered 9, after V lost 1 base and J lost 10 bases. The CDR3 has 16 residues. CDR3 DNA sequence: TGTGCCAGCAGCTTAGTTGCTAGCGGGGGGCTTTGGGAGCAGTTCTTC. Translated: CASSLVASGGLWEQFF.

The chain uses TRBV9 and TRBJ1-1, with D maybe TRBD1 (6 bases). From germline, CDR1 is SGDLS and CDR2 YYNGEE. Trimming shortened V by 3 bases and J by 1 base, and 13 bases separated the two germline ends. This CDR3 is built from 15 residues. The CDR3 sequence: CASSGRGLKNTEAFF. DNA for the CDR3: TGTGCCAGCAGCGGCAGGGGACTTAAGAACACTGAAGCTTTCTTT.

The V gene is TRBV29-1, the J gene TRBJ1-1; tentative D call: TRBD1 (6 bases). Germline CDR1 SQVTM, CDR2 ANQGSEA. The germline V and J ends were trimmed by 7 bases and 11 bases, with 14 bases remaining between them. CDR3 length: 10 amino acids. The CDR3 spells CSAKDQGAFF. The CDR3 DNA reads as TGCAGCGCCAAGGACCAGGGGGCTTTCTTT.

The chain employs TRBV7-6 and TRBJ2-3; D is possibly TRBD1 (6 bases). CDR3 length: 13 amino acids. Trimming shortened V by 5 bases and J by 3 bases, and 9 bases separated the two germline ends. Germline CDR1 and CDR2: SGHVS and FNYEAQ. CDR3: CASSAGQTDTQYF. The DNA for the CDR3 is TGTGCCAGCAGCGCTGGACAGACAGATACGCAGTATTTT.

This chain connects TRBV2 to TRBJ2-7; possible D gene TRBD2, 6 bases. Trimming left V 5 bases short and J 12 bases short, with 23 bases between. Germline CDR1 is SNHLY and CDR2 is FYNNEI. The CDR3 contains 14 residues. CDR3 region: CASSPSPERAGMYF. The CDR3, as DNA: TGTGCCAGCAGTCCGTCCCCGGAGCGGGCAGGGATGTACTTC.

This clonotype occurred once. The chain couples TRBV20-1 to TRBJ1-2; D not resolved. V lost 3 bases, J lost 8 bases, and 10 bases lay in between. Germline CDR1 is DFQATT and CDR2 is SNEGSKA (reference sequence). The CDR3 is 11 amino acids. The CDR3 nucleotides read TGCAGTGCTAGCCTGGGAGGAGGCTACACCTTC. It specifies CSASLGGGYTF.